The 17 T cell receptor beta chains presented below share a single source sample, sequenced in a study of blood T cell repertoires in COVID-19. Profiled with immunoSEQ multiplex PCR; TCRdb holds only in-frame clones, not every one. The sample shows a few hundred thousand clones, 70% to 85% of them seen only once. Sequencing used peripheral blood. All receptors derive from a man between 35 and 55 years old who had recovered from COVID-19.

The CDR3 nucleotides are TGTGCCAGTAGTATAGGGGGAGGGGGGTTGGACACTGAAGCTTTCTTT. Its translation is CASSIGGGGLDTEAFF. The J gene is TRBJ1-1, the V gene TRBV19; possibly TRBD1 for D (6 bases). V lost 1 base to trimming and J lost 3 bases, with 15 bases between them. CDR1 and CDR2 (germline): LNHDA, SQIVND (reference sequence). The length of the CDR3 is 16 residues. Together with reference TRBV19 and TRBJ1-1, the CDR3 gives the full variable domain: DGGITQSPKYLFRKEGQNVTLSCEQNLNHDAMYWYRQDPGQGLRLIYYSQIVNDFQKGDIAEGYSVSREKKESFPLTVTSAQKNPTAFYLCASSIGGGGLDTEAFFGQGTRLTVV.

J is TRBJ1-1 and V is TRBV12-3 or TRBV12-4, with 9 bases that match TRBD1. This CDR3 is 13 amino acids long. V gave up 5 bases and J gave up 4 bases; unmatched junction bases: 2. This CDR3 is CASSQDRGTEAFF. In DNA, the CDR3 is TGTGCCAGCAGTCAGGACAGGGGCACTGAAGCTTTCTTT.

The chain links TRBV11-2 to TRBJ2-1; 12 nucleotides match TRBD2. V lost 5 bases to trimming and J lost 4 bases; unmatched junction nucleotides: 3. Germline CDR1 SGHAT, CDR2 FQNNGV. This CDR3 is built from 15 residues. CDR3 bases: TGTGCCAGCAGCCTCACTAGCGGGGGGTACAATGAGCAGTTCTTC. As protein: CASSLTSGGYNEQFF.

This chain joins TRBV10-3 and TRBJ2-6, with 7 bases fitting TRBD1. With V trimmed by 10 bases and J by 2 bases, 14 bases remained unmatched. This CDR3 is built from 17 residues. The germline V gene encodes CDR1 ENHRY and CDR2 SYGVKD. The CDR3 DNA reads as TGTGCCACCTCGCTTACAGGGGTCGCGACTGGGGCCAACGTCCTGACTTTC. Translation: CATSLTGVATGANVLTF.

The rearrangement joins TRBV3-1 (or the pseudogene TRBV3-2) to TRBJ2-2; TRBD2 might be the D (6 bases). With 2 bases removed from V and 6 bases from J, the gap between germline ends came to 13 bases. The CDR3 runs 15 residues. Germline V lookup: CDR1 LGHDT, CDR2 YNNKEL (reference sequence). The CDR3 protein is CASSQTSITPGELFF. The CDR3, as DNA: TGTGCCAGCAGCCAAACTAGCATAACGCCCGGGGAGCTGTTTTTT.

About this clone itself: Other DNA variants within this sample encode the same CDR3. V gene TRBV19 combines with J gene TRBJ1-1; 7 nucleotides align to TRBD1. The CDR3 covers 14 residues. Per germline, CDR1 LNHDA and CDR2 SQIVND (reference sequence). J lost 5 bases, V lost 1 base, and 4 bases had no gene match. In nucleotides, the CDR3 is TGTGCCAGTAGTATAGGACAGGGATTGACTGAAGCTTTCTTT. It encodes CASSIGQGLTEAFF.

The chain is built from TRBV7-6 and TRBJ2-1, with TRBD2 matching 7 bases. Germline lookup yields CDR1 SGHVS and CDR2 FNYEAQ. The CDR3 is 17 residues long. V gave up 6 bases and J gave up 2 bases; unmatched junction bases: 13. The CDR3 loop reads CASRPGGPGGTYNEQFF. As DNA, the CDR3 is TGTGCCAGCAGGCCGGGGGGACCTGGGGGAACCTACAATGAGCAGTTCTTC.

Written as DNA, the CDR3 is TGCGCCAGCAGCTTGTCCCCAGGGGCGGCAGAGACCCAGTACTTC. Residues: CASSLSPGAAETQYF. The rearrangement uses TRBV5-1 and TRBJ2-5, with a tentative D call TRBD1 (6 bases). Germline assignment: CDR1 SGHRS and CDR2 YFSETQ. The CDR3 is made up of 15 amino acids. The V end was cut by 1 base, the J end by 4 bases, with 14 bases between.

This chain connects TRBV7-8 to TRBJ1-1, with a possible D match to TRBD1 (5 bases). The V gene lost 0 bases and the J gene lost 6 bases, with 17 bases spanning the gap. Germline V CDR1 and CDR2: SGHVS, FQNEAQ. The CDR3 spans 16 residues. The CDR3 DNA sequence: TGTGCCAGCAGCTTAGCGCGGCAGGGAGGGATGGCTGAAGCTTTCTTT. Translated: CASSLARQGGMAEAFF.

This chain joins TRBV29-1 and TRBJ2-7; a possible D gene is TRBD1 (5 bases). V was shortened by 1 base and J by 2 bases, with 12 bases between the two germline ends. The CDR3 loop spans 14 amino acids. Germline V gene lookup returns CDR1 SQVTM and CDR2 ANQGSEA. CDR3: CSVEGLPGTYEQYF. The CDR3 nucleotides read TGCAGCGTTGAAGGGTTACCAGGGACCTACGAGCAGTACTTC.

The rearrangement joins TRBV2 to TRBJ2-5; D might be TRBD2 (5 bases). From germline, CDR1 is SNHLY and CDR2 FYNNEI. The CDR3 consists of 13 residues. Trimming removed 7 bases at V and 2 bases at J, with 11 bases between. This chain's CDR3 is CASIRSAQETQYF. DNA for the CDR3: TGTGCCAGCATTCGTAGCGCTCAAGAGACCCAGTACTTC.

As DNA, the CDR3 is TGTGCCATCAGACAAAAAGCGGGAGATGGAAATACGCAGTATTTT. It translates to CAIRQKAGDGNTQYF. The rearrangement uses TRBV10-3 and TRBJ2-3, with 8 bases that match TRBD2. The CDR3 consists of 15 residues. J lost 7 bases, V lost 6 bases, and 12 bases had no gene match. Germline V gene sequence: CDR1 ENHRY, CDR2 SYGVKD.

Only one count was recorded for this clone. The gene calls are TRBV10-3 and TRBJ2-2, with a tentative D call TRBD1 (6 bases). Deletions cut 3 bases from V and 1 base from J, with 12 bases between. The CDR3 runs 16 residues. Germline assignment: CDR1 ENHRY and CDR2 SYGVKD. In DNA form, the CDR3 reads TGTGCCATCAGTGAACAGGGCCTGGGGAACACCGGGGAGCTGTTTTTT. This codes for CAISEQGLGNTGELFF.

The J gene is TRBJ2-7, the V gene TRBV6-5, with 8 bases fitting TRBD2. This CDR3 has 14 amino acids. V shed 4 bases and J 2 bases; nucleotides not matched to a gene: 4. From germline, CDR1 is MNHEY and CDR2 SVGAGI. The CDR3 loop is CASSSGGSPYEQYF. The CDR3 DNA sequence: TGTGCCAGCAGTTCGGGGGGGTCTCCCTACGAGCAGTACTTC.

A single count supports this clone. The chain uses TRBV12-5 and TRBJ1-1; 7 bases agree with TRBD1. V trimming: 0 bases; J trimming: 0 bases; junction bases outside the gene matches: 10. The CDR3 spans 18 residues. Germline CDR1 and CDR2: LGHNT and FRNRAP. CDR3 sequence reads: CASGLVVNRGLMNTEAFF. CDR3 sequence (DNA): TGTGCTAGTGGTTTGGTTGTCAACAGGGGCCTTATGAACACTGAAGCTTTCTTT.

This clone has only one observation. One junction end disagrees with the germline gene, perhaps due to a read error. The rearrangement uses TRBV7-9 and TRBJ1-2; D remains ambiguous. The CDR3 runs to 13 residues. CDR1 and CDR2 (germline): SEHNR, FQNEAQ (reference sequence). The CDR3 bases are TGTGCCAGCCGCTTCGGGAGCAACTATGGCTACACCTTC. Protein product: CASRFGSNYGYTF.

The chain has TRBV29-1 and TRBJ1-1, with TRBD1 matching over 7 bases. The germline V gene has CDR1 SQVTM and CDR2 ANQGSEA. This CDR3 contains 16 residues. With 0 bases clipped from V and 0 bases from J, the junction kept 7 bases outside the gene matches. CDR3 DNA sequence: TGCAGCGTTGAAGATACAGGGGCCGGAATGAACACTGAAGCTTTCTTT. Translation: CSVEDTGAGMNTEAFF.